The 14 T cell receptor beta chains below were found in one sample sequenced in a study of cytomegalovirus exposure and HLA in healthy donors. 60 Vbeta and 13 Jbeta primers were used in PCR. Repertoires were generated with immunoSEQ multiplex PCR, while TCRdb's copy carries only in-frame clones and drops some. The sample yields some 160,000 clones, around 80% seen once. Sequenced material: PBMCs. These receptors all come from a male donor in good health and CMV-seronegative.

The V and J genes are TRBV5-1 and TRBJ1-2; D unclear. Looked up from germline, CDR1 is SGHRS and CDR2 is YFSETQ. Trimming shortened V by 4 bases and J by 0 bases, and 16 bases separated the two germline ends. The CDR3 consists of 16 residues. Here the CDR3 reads CASSPGSIGSNYGYTF. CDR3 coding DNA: TGCGCCAGCAGCCCCGGTAGCATCGGATCTAACTATGGCTACACCTTC.

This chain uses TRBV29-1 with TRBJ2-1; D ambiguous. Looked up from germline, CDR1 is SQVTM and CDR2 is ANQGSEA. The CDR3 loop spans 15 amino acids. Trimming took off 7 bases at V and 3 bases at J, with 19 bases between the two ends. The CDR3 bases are TGCAGCGCCCTCGGCGGTGATCGAAGCTACAATGAGCAGTTCTTC. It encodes CSALGGDRSYNEQFF.

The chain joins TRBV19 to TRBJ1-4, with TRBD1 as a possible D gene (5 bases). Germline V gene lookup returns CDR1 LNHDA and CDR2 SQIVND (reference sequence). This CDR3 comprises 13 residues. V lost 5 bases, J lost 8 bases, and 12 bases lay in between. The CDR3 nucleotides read TGTGCCAGTAGTTGGGGGGAGAACGAAAAACTGTTTTTT. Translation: CASSWGENEKLFF. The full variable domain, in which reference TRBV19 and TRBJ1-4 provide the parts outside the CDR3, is DGGITQSPKYLFRKEGQNVTLSCEQNLNHDAMYWYRQDPGQGLRLIYYSQIVNDFQKGDIAEGYSVSREKKESFPLTVTSAQKNPTAFYLCASSWGENEKLFFGSGTQLSVL.

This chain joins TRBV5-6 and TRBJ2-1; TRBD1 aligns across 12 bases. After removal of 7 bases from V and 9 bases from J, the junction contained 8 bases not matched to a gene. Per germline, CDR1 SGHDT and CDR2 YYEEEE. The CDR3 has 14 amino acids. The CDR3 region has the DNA TGTGCCAGCCTTTTCGGGACAGGGGGCTCTGAGCAGTTCTTC. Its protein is CASLFGTGGSEQFF.

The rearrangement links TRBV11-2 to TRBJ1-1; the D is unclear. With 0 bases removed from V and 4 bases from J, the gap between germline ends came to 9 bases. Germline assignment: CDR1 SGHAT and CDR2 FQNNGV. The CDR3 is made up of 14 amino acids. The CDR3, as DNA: TGTGCCAGCAGCTTAGATCTGGGGAGCACTGAAGCTTTCTTT. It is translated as CASSLDLGSTEAFF. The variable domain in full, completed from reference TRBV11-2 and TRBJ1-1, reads EAGVAQSPRYKIIEKRQSVAFWCNPISGHATLYWYQQILGQGPKLLIQFQNNGVVDDSQLPKDRFSAERLKGVDSTLKIQPAKLEDSAVYLCASSLDLGSTEAFFGQGTRLTVV.

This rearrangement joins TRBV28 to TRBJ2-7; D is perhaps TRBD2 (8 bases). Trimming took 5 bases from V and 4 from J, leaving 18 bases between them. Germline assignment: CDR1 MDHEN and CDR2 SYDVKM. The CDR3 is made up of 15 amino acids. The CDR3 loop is CASSPGGTAVYEQYF. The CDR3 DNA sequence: TGTGCCAGCAGTCCGGGAGGGACAGCCGTTTACGAGCAGTACTTC.

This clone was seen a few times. The CDR3 DNA is TGTGCTAGTGTCGGGTGGTCAGCTGGAGATACGCAGTATTTT. It encodes CASVGWSAGDTQYF. The V gene is TRBV12-5, the J gene TRBJ2-3; D gene unclear. V lost 7 bases, J lost 5 bases, and 16 bases lay in between. The CDR3 length is 14 residues. Looked up from germline, CDR1 is LGHNT and CDR2 is FRNRAP.

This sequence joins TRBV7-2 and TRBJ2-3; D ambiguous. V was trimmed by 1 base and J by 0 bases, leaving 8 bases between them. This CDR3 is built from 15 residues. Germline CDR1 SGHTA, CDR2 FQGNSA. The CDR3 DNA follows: TGTGCCAGCAGCTTAGGGTTAACTAGCACAGATACGCAGTATTTT. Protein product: CASSLGLTSTDTQYF. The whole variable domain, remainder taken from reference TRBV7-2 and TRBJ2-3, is GAGVSQSPSNKVTEKGKDVELRCDPISGHTALYWYRQSLGQGLEFLIYFQGNSAPDKSGLPSDRFSAERTGGSVSTLTIQRTQQEDSAVYLCASSLGLTSTDTQYFGPGTRLTVL.

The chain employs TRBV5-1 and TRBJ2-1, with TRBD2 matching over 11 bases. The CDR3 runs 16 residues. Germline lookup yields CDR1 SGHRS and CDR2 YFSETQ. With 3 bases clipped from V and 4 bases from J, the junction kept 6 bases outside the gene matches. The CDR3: CASSWGGTSGYNEQFF. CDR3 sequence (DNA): TGCGCCAGCAGCTGGGGAGGGACTAGCGGTTACAATGAGCAGTTCTTC.

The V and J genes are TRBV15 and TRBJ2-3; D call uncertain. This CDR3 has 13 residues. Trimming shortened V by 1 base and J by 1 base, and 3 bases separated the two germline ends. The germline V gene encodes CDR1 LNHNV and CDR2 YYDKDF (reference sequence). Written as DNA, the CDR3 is TGTGCCACCAGCAGAGGAGGCACAGATACGCAGTATTTT. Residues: CATSRGGTDTQYF.

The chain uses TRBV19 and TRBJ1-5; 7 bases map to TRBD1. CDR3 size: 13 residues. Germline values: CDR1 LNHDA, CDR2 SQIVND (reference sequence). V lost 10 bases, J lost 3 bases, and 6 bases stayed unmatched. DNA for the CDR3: TGTGCCACTAAGGGACAGTTCAATCAGCCCCAGCATTTT. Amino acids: CATKGQFNQPQHF.

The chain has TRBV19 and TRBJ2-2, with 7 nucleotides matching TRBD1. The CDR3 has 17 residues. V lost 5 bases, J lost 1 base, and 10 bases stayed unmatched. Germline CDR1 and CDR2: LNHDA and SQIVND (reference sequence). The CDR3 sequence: CASSYLTGSGNTGELFF. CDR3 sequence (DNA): TGTGCCAGTAGTTACTTGACAGGGAGCGGGAACACCGGGGAGCTGTTTTTT.

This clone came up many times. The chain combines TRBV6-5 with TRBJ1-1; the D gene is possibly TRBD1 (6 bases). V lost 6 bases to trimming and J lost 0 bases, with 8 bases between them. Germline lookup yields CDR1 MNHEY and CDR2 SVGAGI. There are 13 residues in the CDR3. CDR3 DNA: TGTGCCAGCAGCAGGACAGTGAACACTGAAGCTTTCTTT. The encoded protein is CASSRTVNTEAFF.

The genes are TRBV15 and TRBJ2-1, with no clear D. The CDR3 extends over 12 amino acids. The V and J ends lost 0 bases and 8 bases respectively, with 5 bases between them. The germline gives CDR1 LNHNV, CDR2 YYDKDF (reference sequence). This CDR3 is CATSRDSYEQFF. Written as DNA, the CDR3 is TGTGCCACCAGCAGAGACTCCTATGAGCAGTTCTTC.